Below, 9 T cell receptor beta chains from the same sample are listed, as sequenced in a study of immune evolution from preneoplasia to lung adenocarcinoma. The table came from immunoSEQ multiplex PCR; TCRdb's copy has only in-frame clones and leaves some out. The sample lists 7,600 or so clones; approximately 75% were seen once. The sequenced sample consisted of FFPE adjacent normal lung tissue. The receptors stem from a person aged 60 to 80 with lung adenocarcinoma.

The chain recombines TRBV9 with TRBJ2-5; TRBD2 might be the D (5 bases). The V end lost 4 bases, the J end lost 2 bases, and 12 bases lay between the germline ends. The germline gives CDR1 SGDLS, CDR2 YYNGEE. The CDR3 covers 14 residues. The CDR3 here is CASSSGGQQETQYF. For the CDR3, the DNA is TGTGCCAGCAGCTCCGGCGGGCAGCAAGAGACCCAGTACTTC.

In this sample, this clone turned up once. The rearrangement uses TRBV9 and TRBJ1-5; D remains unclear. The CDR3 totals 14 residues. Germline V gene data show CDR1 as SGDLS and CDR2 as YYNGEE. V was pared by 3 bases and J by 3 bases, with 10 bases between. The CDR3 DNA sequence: TGTGCCAGCAGCGCCCAAGGGATCAATCAGCCCCAGCATTTT. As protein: CASSAQGINQPQHF.

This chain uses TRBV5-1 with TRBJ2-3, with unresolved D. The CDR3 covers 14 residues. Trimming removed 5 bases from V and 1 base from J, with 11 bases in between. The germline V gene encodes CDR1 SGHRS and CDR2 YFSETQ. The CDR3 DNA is TGCGCCAGCAGTTTCGCCCCGGGCACAGATACGCAGTATTTT. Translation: CASSFAPGTDTQYF.

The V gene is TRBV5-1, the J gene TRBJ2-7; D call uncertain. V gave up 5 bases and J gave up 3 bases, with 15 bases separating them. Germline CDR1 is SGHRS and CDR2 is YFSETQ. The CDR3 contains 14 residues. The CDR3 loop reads CASSNEARYYEQYF. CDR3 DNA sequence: TGCGCCAGCAGTAATGAGGCCCGATACTACGAGCAGTACTTC. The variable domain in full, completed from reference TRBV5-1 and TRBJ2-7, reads KAGVTQTPRYLIKTRGQQVTLSCSPISGHRSVSWYQQTPGQGLQFLFEYFSETQRNKGNFPGRFSGRQFSNSRSEMNVSTLELGDSALYLCASSNEARYYEQYFGPGTRLTVT.

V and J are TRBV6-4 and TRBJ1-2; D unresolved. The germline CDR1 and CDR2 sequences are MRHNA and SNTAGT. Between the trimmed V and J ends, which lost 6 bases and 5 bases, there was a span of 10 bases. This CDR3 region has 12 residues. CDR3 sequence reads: CASRGRFYGYTF. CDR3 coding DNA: TGTGCCAGCAGAGGACGGTTTTATGGCTACACCTTC.

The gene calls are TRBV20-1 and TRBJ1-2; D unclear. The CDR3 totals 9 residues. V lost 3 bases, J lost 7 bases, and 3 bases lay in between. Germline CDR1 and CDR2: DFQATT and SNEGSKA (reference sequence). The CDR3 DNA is TGCAGTGCTAGTAGTGGCTACACCTTC. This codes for CSASSGYTF.

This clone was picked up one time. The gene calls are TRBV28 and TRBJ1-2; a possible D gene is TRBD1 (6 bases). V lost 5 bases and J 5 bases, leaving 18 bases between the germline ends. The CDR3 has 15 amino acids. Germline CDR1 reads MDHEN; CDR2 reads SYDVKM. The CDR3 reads CASSNPGQLGYGYTF. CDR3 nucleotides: TGTGCCAGCAGTAACCCCGGACAGTTGGGATATGGCTACACCTTC.

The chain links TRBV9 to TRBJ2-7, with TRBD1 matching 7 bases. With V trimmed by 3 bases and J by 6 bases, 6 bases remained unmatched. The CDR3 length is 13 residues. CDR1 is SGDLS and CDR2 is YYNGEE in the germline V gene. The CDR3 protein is CASSADRAREQYF. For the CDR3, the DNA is TGTGCCAGCAGCGCCGACAGGGCGCGCGAGCAGTACTTC.

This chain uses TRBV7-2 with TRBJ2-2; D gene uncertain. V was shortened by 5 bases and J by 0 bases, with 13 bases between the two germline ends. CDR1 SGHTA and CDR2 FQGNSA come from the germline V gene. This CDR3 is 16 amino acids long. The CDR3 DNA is TGTGCCAGCAGCCGAGGACGGTTCGCGAACACCGGGGAGCTGTTTTTT. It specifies CASSRGRFANTGELFF.